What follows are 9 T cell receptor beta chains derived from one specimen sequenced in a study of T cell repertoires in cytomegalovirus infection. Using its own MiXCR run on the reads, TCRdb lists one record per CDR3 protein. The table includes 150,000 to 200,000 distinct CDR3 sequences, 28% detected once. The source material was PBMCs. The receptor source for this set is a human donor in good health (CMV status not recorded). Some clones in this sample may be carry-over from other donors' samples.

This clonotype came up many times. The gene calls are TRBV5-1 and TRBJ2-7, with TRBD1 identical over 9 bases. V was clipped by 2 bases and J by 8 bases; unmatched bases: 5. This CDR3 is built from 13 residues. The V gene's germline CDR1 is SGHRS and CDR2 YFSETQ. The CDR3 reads CASSLSGTGKQYF. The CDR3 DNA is TGCGCCAGCAGCTTAAGTGGGACAGGGAAGCAGTACTTC. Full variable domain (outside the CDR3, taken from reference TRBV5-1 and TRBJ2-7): KAGVTQTPRYLIKTRGQQVTLSCSPISGHRSVSWYQQTPGQGLQFLFEYFSETQRNKGNFPGRFSGRQFSNSRSEMNVSTLELGDSALYLCASSLSGTGKQYFGPGTRLTVT.

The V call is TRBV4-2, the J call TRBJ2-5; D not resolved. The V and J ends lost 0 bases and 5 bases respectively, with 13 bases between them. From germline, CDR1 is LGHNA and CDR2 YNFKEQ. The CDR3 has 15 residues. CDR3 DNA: TGTGCCAGCAGCCAAGATCCCGACTTGGGCGAGACCCAGTACTTC. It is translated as CASSQDPDLGETQYF.

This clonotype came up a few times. As DNA, the CDR3 is TGTGCCAGCGTCCCCGGGGCATCGTACACTGAAGCTTTCTTT. Encoded protein: CASVPGASYTEAFF. The genes are TRBV12-3 or TRBV12-4 and TRBJ1-1; perhaps TRBD1 as D (5 bases). CDR3 length equals 14 residues. The ends were cut back, 8 bases at V and 3 bases at J, with 16 bases in the middle.

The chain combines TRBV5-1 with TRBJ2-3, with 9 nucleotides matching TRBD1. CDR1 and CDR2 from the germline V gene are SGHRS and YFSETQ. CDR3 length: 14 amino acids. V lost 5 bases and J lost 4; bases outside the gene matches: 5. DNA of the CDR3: TGCGCCAGCAGAAGACAGGGGGGCGCAGATACGCAGTATTTT. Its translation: CASRRQGGADTQYF.

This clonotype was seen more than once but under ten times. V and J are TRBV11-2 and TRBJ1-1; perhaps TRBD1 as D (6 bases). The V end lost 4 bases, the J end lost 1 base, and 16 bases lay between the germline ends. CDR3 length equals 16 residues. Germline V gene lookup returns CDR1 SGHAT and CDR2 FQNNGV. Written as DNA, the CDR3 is TGTGCCAGCAGCTCGCCGGGACAAGGTCGGAACACTGAAGCTTTCTTT. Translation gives CASSSPGQGRNTEAFF.

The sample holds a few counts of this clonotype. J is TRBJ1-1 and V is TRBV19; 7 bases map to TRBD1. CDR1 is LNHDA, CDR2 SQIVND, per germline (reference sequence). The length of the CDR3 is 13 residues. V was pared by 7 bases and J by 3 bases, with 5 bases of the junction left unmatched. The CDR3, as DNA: TGTGCCAGTACCGAAGACAGGGACACTGAAGCTTTCTTT. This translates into CASTEDRDTEAFF.

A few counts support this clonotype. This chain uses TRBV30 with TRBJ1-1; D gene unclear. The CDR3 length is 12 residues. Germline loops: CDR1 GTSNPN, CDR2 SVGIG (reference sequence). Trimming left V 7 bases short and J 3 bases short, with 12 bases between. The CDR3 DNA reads TGTGCCTTTACAACGCATCACACTGAAGCTTTCTTT. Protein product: CAFTTHHTEAFF.

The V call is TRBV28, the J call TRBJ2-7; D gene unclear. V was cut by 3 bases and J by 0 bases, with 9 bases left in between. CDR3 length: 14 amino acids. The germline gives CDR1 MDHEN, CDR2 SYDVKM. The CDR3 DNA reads TGTGCCAGCAGTTTGCCCATGCTCTCCTACGAGCAGTACTTC. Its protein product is CASSLPMLSYEQYF.

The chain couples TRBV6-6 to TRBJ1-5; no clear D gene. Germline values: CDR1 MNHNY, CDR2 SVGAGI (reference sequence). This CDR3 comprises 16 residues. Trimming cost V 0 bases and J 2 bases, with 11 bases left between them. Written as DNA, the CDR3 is TGTGCCAGCAGTTACTCGTCGGGGTTGGGCAATCAGCCCCAGCATTTT. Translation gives CASSYSSGLGNQPQHF.